Below are 20 T cell receptor beta chains sequenced from a single sample in a study of response to subunit inactivated influenza vaccine. TCRdb itself ran the RT-PCR reads through MiXCR, one entry per CDR3 protein. The repertoire holds some 550,000 distinct CDR3 sequences, 20% to 25% seen once, with 2.8% in the top ten. The data also belong to a second study, concerning T cells expressing NK-cell markers. That source reports: Making the TCR beta cDNA relied on 5'RACE template switching with UMIs.

This specimen was CD4+ T cells sorted from PBMCs, taken roughly 13 days after vaccination. The receptors originated from a man in his fifties who received an inactivated influenza vaccine.

This clonotype appeared a few times. J is TRBJ2-1 and V is TRBV5-8; 8 nucleotides match TRBD1. J was trimmed by 7 bases and V by 0 bases; bases with no gene match: 9. Germline values: CDR1 SGHTS, CDR2 YDEGEE. This CDR3 is 16 amino acids long. The CDR3 nucleotides read TGTGCCAGCAGCTTGGCCCCGGGCAGGGGGCGAAATGAGCAGTTCTTC. Protein sequence: CASSLAPGRGRNEQFF.

The chain employs TRBV3-1 and TRBJ1-1, with D hard to call. Germline lookup yields CDR1 LGHDT and CDR2 YNNKEL (reference sequence). The V end was cut by 4 bases, the J end by 6 bases, with 24 bases between. The CDR3 is made up of 17 amino acids. CDR3 sequence: CASSPSERIISAPEAFF. The CDR3 coding sequence is TGTGCCAGCAGCCCGTCCGAAAGGATAATATCGGCACCTGAAGCTTTCTTT. Full variable domain (outside the CDR3, taken from reference TRBV3-1 and TRBJ1-1): DTAVSQTPKYLVTQMGNDKSIKCEQNLGHDTMYWYKQDSKKFLKIMFSYNNKELIINETVPNRFSPKSPDKAHLNLHINSLELGDSAVYFCASSPSERIISAPEAFFGQGTRLTVV.

This chain uses TRBV7-2 with TRBJ2-4; D perhaps matches TRBD2 (7 bases). CDR3 length: 15 amino acids. V dropped 5 bases and J dropped 0 bases, with 11 bases sitting between them. Germline assignment: CDR1 SGHTA and CDR2 FQGNSA. The DNA for the CDR3 is TGTGCCAGCAGCCGAGGGGGGGTAGCCAAAAACATTCAGTACTTC. It yields the protein CASSRGGVAKNIQYF.

The genes are TRBV12-3 or TRBV12-4 and TRBJ2-1, with 12 bases that match TRBD2. This CDR3 region has 15 residues. V was pared by 6 bases and J by 10 bases, with 10 bases of the junction left unmatched. CDR3 nucleotides: TGTGCCAGCAGCCCCCTAGCGGGGGGGGTTGTCGAGCAGTTCTTC. It is translated as CASSPLAGGVVEQFF.

A few counts support this clonotype. The chain couples TRBV19 to TRBJ2-3; no reliable D call. CDR1 is LNHDA, CDR2 SQIVND, per germline (reference sequence). The length of the CDR3 is 14 residues. V was cut by 0 bases and J by 1 base, with 5 bases left in between. This CDR3 is CASSIDSRTDTQYF. The CDR3 bases are TGTGCCAGTAGTATAGACAGCCGCACAGATACGCAGTATTTT.

This clonotype showed up just a few times. V and J are TRBV14 and TRBJ2-2; D unclear. Per the germline V gene, CDR1 is SGHDN and CDR2 is FVKESK. The CDR3 runs 13 residues. V was shortened by 2 bases and J by 3 bases, with 4 bases between the two germline ends. In DNA form, the CDR3 reads TGTGCCAGCAGCCAACCAGACACCGGGGAGCTGTTTTTT. Protein product: CASSQPDTGELFF.

This clonotype was seen repeatedly, ten times or more. The chain employs TRBV12-3 or TRBV12-4 and TRBJ2-1; TRBD2 agrees at 13 bases. This CDR3 comprises 14 residues. J lost 10 bases, V lost 6 bases, and 6 bases had no gene match. The chain's CDR3 is CASSPTSGGREQFF. The DNA for the CDR3 is TGTGCCAGCAGCCCGACTAGCGGGGGGAGAGAGCAGTTCTTC.

This clonotype has only a few counts. The chain employs TRBV7-9 and TRBJ2-3; D perhaps matches TRBD1 (6 bases). CDR3 length: 15 residues. V lost 1 base and J 3 bases, leaving 11 bases between the germline ends. In germline, CDR1 is SEHNR, CDR2 FQNEAQ (reference sequence). CDR3 bases: TGTGCCAGCAGCTTAGATCTGGGGGCAACAGATACGCAGTATTTT. Amino acid sequence: CASSLDLGATDTQYF.

The rearrangement uses TRBV20-1 and TRBJ2-5; 8 bases map to TRBD2. This CDR3 has 15 amino acids. Germline assignment: CDR1 DFQATT and CDR2 SNEGSKA (reference sequence). The trim removed 4 bases at V and 3 bases at J, leaving 10 bases unmatched. Here the CDR3 reads CSATRGNGREETQYF. The CDR3 region has the DNA TGCAGTGCTACCCGGGGGAACGGGAGGGAAGAGACCCAGTACTTC.

The chain joins TRBV10-3 to TRBJ2-7, with 7 nucleotides matching TRBD1. Germline-derived CDR1 and CDR2 are ENHRY and SYGVKD. The CDR3 contains 14 residues. V shed 3 bases and J 3 bases; nucleotides not matched to a gene: 5. The CDR3 sequence is CAISERGQGYEQYF. CDR3 bases: TGTGCCATCAGTGAAAGGGGGCAGGGCTACGAGCAGTACTTC.

This clonotype was observed at least ten times. V usage is TRBV5-1 and J usage is TRBJ1-2, with TRBD1 matching 9 bases. The CDR3 is 15 amino acids. CDR1 SGHRS and CDR2 YFSETQ come from the germline V gene. After removal of 5 bases from V and 6 bases from J, the junction contained 11 bases not matched to a gene. The CDR3 loop reads CASRPPGQGLHGYTF. The DNA of the CDR3 is TGCGCCAGCAGACCTCCGGGACAGGGTTTGCATGGCTACACCTTC.

This clonotype was found many times. The gene calls are TRBV12-3 or TRBV12-4 and TRBJ2-5, with D unclear. The V end lost 2 bases, the J end lost 3 bases, and 7 bases lay between the germline ends. The CDR3 is 13 residues long. The CDR3 sequence: CASSLSAKETQYF. For the CDR3, the DNA is TGTGCCAGCAGTTTATCAGCGAAAGAGACCCAGTACTTC.

The chain carries TRBV2 and TRBJ2-1; TRBD2 matches at 7 bases. The CDR3 runs 17 residues. CDR1 is SNHLY, CDR2 FYNNEI, per germline. J was trimmed by 8 bases and V by 0 bases; bases with no gene match: 13. The CDR3 sequence is CASSEAGGGTAADEQFF. CDR3 DNA: TGTGCCAGCAGTGAAGCGGGGGGAGGGACCGCGGCGGATGAGCAGTTCTTC.

V gene TRBV12-3 or TRBV12-4 combines with J gene TRBJ2-2; D may correspond to TRBD1 or TRBD2 (5 bases each). V was pared by 5 bases and J by 6 bases, with 16 bases between. CDR3 length: 15 amino acids. The CDR3 DNA is TGTGCCAGCAGTCCGGACGGGACGATCGCCGGGGAGCTGTTTTTT. Translation: CASSPDGTIAGELFF.

The V and J genes are TRBV6-5 and TRBJ2-2; TRBD2 matches at 10 bases. CDR3 length equals 18 residues. From germline, CDR1 is MNHEY and CDR2 SVGAGI. V gave up 4 bases and J gave up 4 bases; unmatched junction bases: 12. This CDR3 reads CASSSPAGGPPGTGELFF. In DNA, the CDR3 is TGTGCCAGCAGTTCCCCAGCGGGAGGGCCTCCGGGCACCGGGGAGCTGTTTTTT.

The chain combines TRBV5-1 with TRBJ1-2; 9 nucleotides agree with TRBD1. The V and J ends lost 0 bases and 7 bases, in that order; junction bases with no gene match: 4. Germline V gives CDR1 SGHRS, CDR2 YFSETQ. The CDR3 is made up of 14 amino acids. The CDR3 nucleotides are TGCGCCAGCAGCTTGGGGACAGGGGATGGTGGCTACACCTTC. Protein product: CASSLGTGDGGYTF.

The chain carries TRBV5-1 and TRBJ2-7; 7 nucleotides match TRBD1. The ends lost 4 bases at V and 5 bases at J; junction bases unmatched: 6. Germline V gene lookup returns CDR1 SGHRS and CDR2 YFSETQ. The CDR3 is 13 residues long. The CDR3 loop is CASSTQGRDEQYF. The CDR3 DNA follows: TGCGCCAGCAGCACACAGGGGCGGGACGAGCAGTACTTC.

Only one count was recorded for this clonotype. The genes are TRBV6-1 and TRBJ2-7; D may be TRBD1 (6 bases). The CDR3 totals 16 residues. The germline V gene has CDR1 MNHNS and CDR2 SASEGT. Trimming left V 5 bases short and J 4 bases short, with 21 bases between. The CDR3 DNA sequence: TGTGCCAGCAGTAGGATTTCAGGGGTTATCACATACGAGCAGTACTTC. Amino acids: CASSRISGVITYEQYF.

The chain links TRBV10-3 to TRBJ2-1, with D tentatively TRBD2 (5 bases). V lost 2 bases and J lost 0, with 8 bases in between. The CDR3 has 15 amino acids. CDR1 is ENHRY and CDR2 is SYGVKD in the germline V gene. The CDR3 reads CAISEAGSSYNEQFF. DNA for the CDR3: TGTGCCATCAGTGAGGCGGGTAGCTCCTACAATGAGCAGTTCTTC.

V is TRBV7-2 and J is TRBJ1-6, with 7 bases that match TRBD1. Per germline, CDR1 SGHTA and CDR2 FQGNSA. J gave up 9 bases and V 3 bases, and 11 bases lay outside the gene matches. The CDR3 extends over 16 amino acids. The CDR3: CASSFRDSPFGSPLHF. CDR3 nucleotides: TGTGCCAGCAGCTTCCGGGACAGTCCTTTTGGTTCACCCCTCCACTTT.